The 20 T cell receptor beta chains below were found in one sample sequenced in a study of blood T cell repertoires in COVID-19. The method was immunoSEQ multiplex PCR; TCRdb's version includes in-frame clones alone and lacks a portion of them. The repertoire holds some 150,000 clones, with over 70% as singletons. The material sequenced was peripheral blood. The receptors were gathered from a human donor in a cohort sampled during active COVID-19.

This clone was detected only once. V and J are TRBV5-1 and TRBJ2-4; TRBD1 matches at 10 bases. The trim removed 3 bases at V and 11 bases at J, leaving 8 bases unmatched. Germline loops: CDR1 SGHRS, CDR2 YFSETQ. The CDR3 runs 14 residues. CDR3 sequence (DNA): TGCGCCAGCAGCTCACGCAGTGGACAGGGGGTTCAGTACTTC. Translated: CASSSRSGQGVQYF. Based on the CDR3 plus reference TRBV5-1 and TRBJ2-4, the full variable domain is KAGVTQTPRYLIKTRGQQVTLSCSPISGHRSVSWYQQTPGQGLQFLFEYFSETQRNKGNFPGRFSGRQFSNSRSEMNVSTLELGDSALYLCASSSRSGQGVQYFGAGTRLSVL.

The chain recombines TRBV5-4 with TRBJ1-6; D unclear. This CDR3 spans 16 amino acids. Per germline, CDR1 SGHNT and CDR2 YYREEE (reference sequence). V was trimmed by 0 bases and J by 0 bases, leaving 7 bases between them. CDR3 bases: TGTGCCAGCAGCTTGGGAGGGAGCTCCTATAATTCACCCCTCCACTTT. This codes for CASSLGGSSYNSPLHF.

The chain uses TRBV6-1 and TRBJ1-1, with 8 bases that match TRBD1. Germline V gene sequence: CDR1 MNHNS, CDR2 SASEGT. The CDR3 is 15 residues long. The V gene end was trimmed by 0 bases and the J gene end by 7 bases; junction bases not matched to a gene: 7. CDR3 sequence: CASSEAQGASLEAFF. CDR3 DNA: TGTGCCAGCAGTGAAGCCCAGGGGGCCTCCCTTGAAGCTTTCTTT.

In regard to this clone: Other DNA sequences in this sample translate to the same CDR3. The chain uses TRBV5-4 and TRBJ1-3, with 9 nucleotides matching TRBD1. The CDR3 covers 18 residues. Germline lookup yields CDR1 SGHNT and CDR2 YYREEE (reference sequence). Germline trimming cut 3 bases from V and 0 bases from J; bases unmatched to any gene: 10. The CDR3 sequence: CASSYGRETGGSGNTIYF. The CDR3 DNA reads as TGTGCCAGCAGCTACGGACGAGAGACAGGGGGCTCTGGAAACACCATATATTTT.

Only one count was recorded for this clone. V usage is TRBV7-8 and J usage is TRBJ1-2; 8 nucleotides agree with TRBD1. This CDR3 spans 16 amino acids. V lost 5 bases and J lost 4; bases outside the gene matches: 12. The germline V gene has CDR1 SGHVS and CDR2 FQNEAQ. CDR3 residues: CASSLSPRGPPYGYTF. For the CDR3, the DNA is TGTGCCAGCAGCCTCAGCCCCAGGGGGCCCCCCTATGGCTACACCTTC.

The chain is built from TRBV6-2 or TRBV6-3 and TRBJ1-1; weak D call: TRBD1 (5 bases). Germline loops: CDR1 MNHEY, CDR2 SVGEGT. Trimming cost V 3 bases and J 10 bases, with 9 bases left between them. The CDR3 length is 11 residues. For the CDR3, the DNA is TGTGCCAGCAGTTATGGACAAAGAGCTTTCTTT. The encoded protein is CASSYGQRAFF.

The chain links TRBV6-5 to TRBJ1-2; 7 bases match TRBD1. Germline CDR1 MNHEY, CDR2 SVGAGI. The CDR3 has 14 residues. Unmatched junction bases numbered 9, after V lost 6 bases and J lost 5 bases. The CDR3 nucleotides read TGTGCCAGCAGCGAGGGGGCGACAGTTTATGGCTACACCTTC. Amino acid sequence: CASSEGATVYGYTF.

The J gene is TRBJ2-7, the V gene TRBV6-5, with D possibly being TRBD2 (7 bases). The CDR3 is made up of 14 amino acids. Trimming removed 6 bases at V and 1 base at J, with 13 bases between. Per germline, CDR1 MNHEY and CDR2 SVGAGI. The CDR3 is CASREGGLSYEQYV. CDR3 nucleotides: TGTGCCAGCAGAGAGGGGGGGCTATCCTACGAGCAGTACGTC.

The chain carries TRBV5-1 and TRBJ2-3; 12 nucleotides match TRBD2. From germline, CDR1 is SGHRS and CDR2 YFSETQ. V trimming: 2 bases; J trimming: 5 bases; junction bases outside the gene matches: 6. The CDR3 spans 16 residues. The CDR3 region is CASSFLAGGLVDTQYF. The CDR3 DNA is TGCGCCAGCAGCTTCCTAGCGGGGGGGCTTGTAGATACGCAGTATTTT. The entire variable domain, with the rest obtained from reference TRBV5-1 and TRBJ2-3, is as follows: KAGVTQTPRYLIKTRGQQVTLSCSPISGHRSVSWYQQTPGQGLQFLFEYFSETQRNKGNFPGRFSGRQFSNSRSEMNVSTLELGDSALYLCASSFLAGGLVDTQYFGPGTRLTVL.

In its sample, this clone was seen a few times. The chain combines TRBV2 with TRBJ2-3, with D possibly TRBD2 on 6 matching bases. Trimming shortened V by 7 bases and J by 0 bases, and 11 bases separated the two germline ends. The germline V gene encodes CDR1 SNHLY and CDR2 FYNNEI. CDR3 length equals 14 residues. CDR3: CASNRGMSTDTQYF. The DNA for the CDR3 is TGTGCCAGCAATCGCGGGATGAGCACAGATACGCAGTATTTT.

The rearrangement joins TRBV6-1 to TRBJ1-1; D gene uncertain. CDR1 and CDR2 (germline): MNHNS, SASEGT. CDR3 length equals 15 residues. V dropped 3 bases and J dropped 11 bases, with 22 bases sitting between them. This CDR3 reads CASSDPALRGTRAFF. CDR3 DNA sequence: TGTGCCAGCAGTGACCCCGCCCTTCGCGGAACTCGGGCTTTCTTT.

The rearrangement joins TRBV7-2 to TRBJ2-1, with 8 bases fitting TRBD2. V shed 4 bases, J shed 4 bases, and the junction held 9 bases outside the gene matches. The germline V gene encodes CDR1 SGHTA and CDR2 FQGNSA. The length of the CDR3 is 16 residues. The CDR3 DNA reads as TGTGCCAGCAGCTCCATGCCGGGGGGGGGTTACAATGAGCAGTTCTTC. Residues: CASSSMPGGGYNEQFF.

This clone has just one count. V is TRBV9 and J is TRBJ2-3, with D possibly TRBD2 on 6 matching bases. The V end lost 1 base, the J end lost 2 bases, and 11 bases lay between the germline ends. The CDR3 spans 15 residues. The germline CDR1 and CDR2 sequences are SGDLS and YYNGEE. CDR3 nucleotides: TGTGCCAGCAGCGTAAGGCCTAGCGCCACAGATACGCAGTATTTT. This codes for CASSVRPSATDTQYF.

The chain employs TRBV7-3 and TRBJ2-5, with 7 positions matching TRBD1. The J segment lost 5 bases and the V segment lost 1 base, leaving 7 bases of the junction unmatched. The CDR3 is made up of 15 amino acids. Germline assignment: CDR1 SGHTA and CDR2 FQGTGA. CDR3 sequence reads: CASSLRGGRIETQYF. In DNA, the CDR3 is TGTGCCAGCAGCTTAAGAGGGGGCAGGATCGAGACCCAGTACTTC.

This clone was seen ten or more times. The rearrangement uses TRBV19 and TRBJ1-2; the D gene is possibly TRBD1 (5 bases). Germline CDR1 is LNHDA and CDR2 is SQIVND (reference sequence). V shed 8 bases and J shed 2 bases, with 12 bases lying between them. CDR3 size: 13 residues. CDR3 region: CASRQRGNYGYTF. DNA for the CDR3: TGTGCCAGTCGACAAAGGGGAAACTATGGCTACACCTTC.

The rearrangement uses TRBV7-2 and TRBJ2-3; a weak D match, TRBD2 (7 bases). The length of the CDR3 is 17 residues. Germline CDR1 reads SGHTA; CDR2 reads FQGNSA. V was clipped by 1 base and J by 4 bases, with 18 bases between them. CDR3 loop: CASSLGVRGGGADTQYF. The CDR3, as DNA: TGTGCCAGCAGCTTAGGGGTTCGCGGCGGGGGCGCAGATACGCAGTATTTT.

The genes are TRBV9 and TRBJ2-3; 9 bases agree with TRBD2. There are 15 residues in the CDR3. Looked up from germline, CDR1 is SGDLS and CDR2 is YYNGEE. V trimming: 3 bases; J trimming: 0 bases; junction bases outside the gene matches: 2. CDR3 loop: CASSESGRSTDTQYF. The DNA for the CDR3 is TGTGCCAGCAGCGAAAGCGGGAGGAGCACAGATACGCAGTATTTT.

The rearrangement links TRBV4-2 to TRBJ2-7; tentatively, D is TRBD2 (5 bases). Germline V lookup: CDR1 LGHNA, CDR2 YNFKEQ. Between the trimmed V and J ends, which lost 0 bases and 0 bases, there was a span of 12 bases. The CDR3 is 16 amino acids. CDR3 DNA sequence: TGTGCCAGCAGCCAAGATTTCCGGGGAAGCTCCTACGAGCAGTACTTC. Translated, it gives CASSQDFRGSSYEQYF.

The V call is TRBV19, the J call TRBJ2-7, with TRBD1 matching 7 bases. The CDR3 spans 14 residues. In germline, CDR1 is LNHDA, CDR2 SQIVND (reference sequence). V shed 6 bases, J shed 1 base, and the junction held 6 bases outside the gene matches. The CDR3 region has the DNA TGTGCCAGTAGCCCGACAGGGTTTTCCTACGAGCAGTACTTC. This encodes CASSPTGFSYEQYF. The complete variable domain, with remaining parts taken from reference TRBV19 and TRBJ2-7, reads DGGITQSPKYLFRKEGQNVTLSCEQNLNHDAMYWYRQDPGQGLRLIYYSQIVNDFQKGDIAEGYSVSREKKESFPLTVTSAQKNPTAFYLCASSPTGFSYEQYFGPGTRLTVT.

This clone has only one observation. The V call is TRBV29-1, the J call TRBJ2-1; D is possibly TRBD2 (6 bases). V dropped 4 bases and J dropped 8 bases, with 12 bases sitting between them. CDR3 length equals 12 residues. Per germline, CDR1 SQVTM and CDR2 ANQGSEA. The CDR3 sequence: CSVGRRGHEQFF. The CDR3 nucleotides read TGCAGCGTTGGACGGAGGGGTCATGAGCAGTTCTTC.